The clone carrying this TCR beta chain showed up many times. Its target is unknown. The authors prepared the TCRbeta library with unique molecular identifiers. A single record per CDR3 protein comes from TCRdb applying MiXCR to the PCR reads. The sample yields around 270,000 distinct CDR3 sequences, 9.5% to 13% seen once. The source of the sample is a study of T-cell reconstitution after alpha-beta-depleted transplantation in children. Study-wide points: At day 60, the high TCRbeta diversity found in some patients originated from recipient T cells and thymic progenitors that had survived. Expanded graft clones numbering several hundred reportedly gave rise to alpha-beta T cells about two months after transplant.

This receptor was obtained from a boy less than two years old with acute myeloid leukemia, due to receive a stem cell transplant. Specimen: PBMCs, collected before TCRalphabeta/CD19-depleted stem cell transplant.

Here the CDR3 reads CASSAGQGVRQETQYF. For the CDR3, the DNA is TGTGCCAGCAGCGCCGGACAGGGAGTTAGACAAGAGACCCAGTACTTC. This sequence joins TRBV9 and TRBJ2-5; 8 nucleotides line up with TRBD1. The germline CDR1 and CDR2 sequences are SGDLS and YYNGEE. Germline trimming cut 3 bases from V and 2 bases from J; bases unmatched to any gene: 9. The CDR3 contains 16 residues.